This TCR beta chain was recovered during a study of blood T cells in healthy people across ages (dated by TCRdb to between 2014 and 2017). Background for the entire study: In model experiments, template switching captured about one uniquely barcoded TCR beta cDNA molecule for every two T cells. Using deep sequencing normalized with unique cDNA molecular identifiers, the study measured how TCR beta repertoire diversity changes with age. The donors were divided into four age groups: young (average about 16 years), middle-aged (approximately 42), aged (approximately 64) and long-lived (more than 75). For two donors (one aged 18 to 30 and one aged 80 or older), the study analyzed two additional independent replicas of 1 million unique cDNA reads from the same blood draw. Broad study findings and their caveats: Observed TCR beta diversity correlated strongly with the percentage of naive T cells measured by flow cytometry. Total diversity estimates from one million sequenced T cells were considered lower bounds and underestimates. Since profiling was done on bulk unsorted PBMCs, naive and antigen-experienced compartments could not be conclusively compared. The long-lived group showed more naive CD4+ T cells, fewer expanded clones and increased TCR diversity than the aged group, suggesting age selection. As age increased, observed TCR beta diversity per million T cells dropped in a roughly linear way, and a significant reduction was already evident by age roughly 40. Because the CMV infection status of the donors was unknown, age-related changes in expanded clonotypes may potentially have been confounded.

A remark on this clonotype: Its antigen target is currently unknown. No much larger clonotype is one base removed from it; base qualities were not supplied.

Systemically healthy Caucasian individuals from Russia, 35 to 40 in total and aged roughly 6 to 100 years, were included as donors. Approximately 9 milliliters of peripheral blood were collected from each donor into EDTA-treated Vacutainer tubes. Ficoll-Paque density-gradient centrifugation was used to isolate PBMCs, with at least 6.5 million per sample. Trizol reagent was used to extract total RNA from the PBMCs, yielding at least 6 micrograms per sample. The percentages of naive CD45RAhigh/CD27high T cells were determined by flow cytometry on a PBMC aliquot from every donor. Compared with germline, V lacks 0 bases and J lacks 1 base; bases without a gene match: 3. CDR3 length: 16 amino acids, cysteine to phenylalanine. Of the read, only the CDR3 DNA is kept; its 48 bases are in frame from base 1. CDR1 and CDR2 were assigned from the germline V gene (reference sequence) as LGHDT and YNNKEL. The receptor library was made with 5' RACE. The listed sequencing device is Illumina HiSeq 2500. A second PCR of roughly 6 to 11 cycles was run with a J-beta primer mix and a sample-barcoded 5' primer. Each TCR beta cDNA molecule received a unique molecular identifier from a template-switch 5' adaptor carrying 12 random nucleotides. At least 2.5 million CDR3-containing paired-end reads were obtained from each sample. First-strand cDNA synthesis was performed from all RNA using the Mint cDNA synthesis kit, with priming by a TRBC-specific oligonucleotide. Following uracil-DNA glycosylase treatment, all cDNA underwent a first 18-cycle PCR with the universal primers M1SS and BC2_uni_R. In the source study's methods: For normalization, 1 million high-quality reads, each with a distinct molecular identifier, were randomly selected from each sample. Reads with shared molecular identifiers were discarded instead of being binned into consensus sequences. CDR3 identification, clonotype clustering and error correction used MiTCR with a Q25 quality threshold and the strictest error-elimination algorithm. A nonparametric unseen species model with Euler transformation was used to estimate lower-bound total TCR beta diversity. Using fastp trimming at Q25 and MiXCR clonotype assembly, TCRdb reanalyzed the public sequencing data and kept in-frame beta chains. A single entry per CDR3 protein holds the most common genes and DNA from its merged rows. Clone size and V and J calls follow TCRdb, not the original study. The sample has some 760,000 distinct CDR3 sequences on record, around a quarter of them singletons. Under 10% of the sample goes to the ten largest clones.

Another study also made use of these data, one on T cells of mothers and their children. Per the second study: Nine systemically healthy Caucasian individuals served as donors, namely three mothers together with their six children. cDNA synthesis used all of the extracted RNA, with around 1.4 ug of RNA in each 15 ul reaction. In the second PCR, the M1S primer added sample barcodes and 2-4 random nucleotides. Each mother yielded over 9.5 million TCR beta CDR3 reads and each child some 3 million reads. TCR recombination output is similarly shaped by thymic selection in related and unrelated pairs, with a minor effect exerted by inherited differences. Normalized repertoire overlap was always found to be slightly, but never significantly, higher in related mother-child pairs than in unrelated mother-child pairs. No persistent microchimeric T cell clones were detected, at a sensitivity of about 100 clones per million clonotypes. The study used deep NGS to compare TCR beta repertoires of mothers and children, seeking features distinguishing related mother-child pairs from unrelated individuals. Mothers averaged approximately 40 +/- 4 years of age and children averaged roughly 12 +/- 4 years. Libraries were sequenced on Illumina HiSeq 2000 with 100+100 nt paired-end reads after adapter ligation with NEBNext reagents. To prevent cross-contamination, the mother and child libraries were prepared a month apart and were sequenced in separate runs. For each donor, between about 450,000 and 2,300,000 distinct TCR beta clonotypes were identified. Naive TCR beta clonotypes were estimated from low-frequency clonotypes matched to each donor's FACS-determined naive share, without sorting.

Recombination joined TRBV3-1 with TRBJ2-3; TRBD2 aligns with 8 central bases. Sequences were obtained from blood. The sequence came from a boy aged 5-17 years in good health. This receptor carries the CDR3 CASSQEATSGTDTQYF. The nucleotide sequence reads TGTGCCAGCAGCCAAGAGGCGACTAGCGGCACAGATACGCAGTATTTT.